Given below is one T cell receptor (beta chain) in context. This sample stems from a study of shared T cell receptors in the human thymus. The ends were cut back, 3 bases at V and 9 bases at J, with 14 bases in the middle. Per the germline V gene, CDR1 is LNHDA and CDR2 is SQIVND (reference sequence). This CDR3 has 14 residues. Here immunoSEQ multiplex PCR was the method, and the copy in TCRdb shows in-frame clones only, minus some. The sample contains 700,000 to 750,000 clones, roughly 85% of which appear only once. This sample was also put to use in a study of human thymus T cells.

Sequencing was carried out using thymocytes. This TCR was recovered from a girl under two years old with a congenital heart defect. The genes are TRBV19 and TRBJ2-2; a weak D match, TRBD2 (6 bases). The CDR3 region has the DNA TGTGCCAGTAGTATCGGGACTTCACCCCGGGAGCTGTTTTTT. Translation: CASSIGTSPRELFF.